This T cell receptor (beta chain) was captured by sequencing in a study of CD8 T cells in ankylosing spondylitis. TCRdb recomputed calls from the 5' RACE reads with MiXCR, one row per CDR3 protein. The sample lists roughly 220,000 distinct CDR3 sequences, over 9.5% occurring once. Notes on the study in general: Disease-linked clones reportedly concentrated significantly in matched ankylosing spondylitis synovial fluid. For ankylosing spondylitis blood, a TCR beta motif of about eight highly homologous variants appeared characteristic.

This clonotype has a count of ten or more. Its antigen remains unidentified. This TCR was sampled from a male donor with ankylosing spondylitis or in good health (not recorded which). What was sequenced was blood, either unsorted or a sorted T cell fraction (not recorded which).

The CDR3 loop reads CASMVGGLPREQYF. The CDR3 bases are TGTGCCAGTATGGTGGGGGGCCTACCTCGGGAGCAGTACTTC. The genes are TRBV19 and TRBJ2-7; D might be TRBD1 or TRBD2, each matching 6 bases. The length of the CDR3 is 14 residues. The germline V gene encodes CDR1 LNHDA and CDR2 SQIVND (reference sequence). The germline V and J ends were trimmed by 7 bases and 7 bases, with 20 bases remaining between them.